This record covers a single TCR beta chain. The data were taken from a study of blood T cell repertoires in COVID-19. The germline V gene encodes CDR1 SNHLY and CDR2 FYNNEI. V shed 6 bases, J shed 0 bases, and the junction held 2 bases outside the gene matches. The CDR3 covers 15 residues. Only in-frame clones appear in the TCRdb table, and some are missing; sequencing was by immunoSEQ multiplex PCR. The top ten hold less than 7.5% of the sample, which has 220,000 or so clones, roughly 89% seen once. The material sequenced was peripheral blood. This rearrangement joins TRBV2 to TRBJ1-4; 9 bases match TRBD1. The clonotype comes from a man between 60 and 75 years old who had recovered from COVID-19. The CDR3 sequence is CASRRTGATNEKLFF. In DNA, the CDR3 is TGTGCCAGCAGAAGGACAGGGGCAACTAATGAAAAACTGTTTTTT.